The next 6 T cell receptor beta chains were all read from a single sample in a study of OX40 agonist ivuxolimab in advanced cancers. The data were produced by immunoSEQ multiplex PCR, yet TCRdb's version contains in-frame clones alone and is incomplete. Altogether nearly 70,000 clones are present, roughly 85% being singletons, with the ten largest covering nearly 8.5%. The material sequenced was CD4+ or CD8+ T cells sorted from blood, taken in a trial of the OX40 agonist ivuxolimab. These receptors originate from an adult with an advanced solid tumor such as melanoma, head and neck, liver or kidney cancer.

V is TRBV7-8 and J is TRBJ2-2, with no clear D. This CDR3 has 13 amino acids. Germline CDR1 SGHVS, CDR2 FQNEAQ. Between the trimmed V and J ends, which lost 5 bases and 6 bases, there was a span of 10 bases. CDR3 amino acids: CASSPTVAGELFF. In DNA, the CDR3 is TGTGCCAGCAGCCCGACGGTGGCCGGGGAGCTGTTTTTT.

The V gene is TRBV6-5, the J gene TRBJ1-1; D ambiguous. Trimming pared 8 bases from V and 7 bases from J, leaving 17 bases between. The CDR3 is made up of 13 amino acids. From germline, CDR1 is MNHEY and CDR2 SVGAGI. Written as DNA, the CDR3 is TGTGCCAGCGTCCCGGGGAATGGGGTTGAAGCTTTCTTT. It encodes CASVPGNGVEAFF.

J is TRBJ1-6 and V is TRBV11-2; D is perhaps TRBD1 (5 bases). Germline CDR1 is SGHAT and CDR2 is FQNNGV. With 7 bases removed from V and 4 bases from J, the gap between germline ends came to 11 bases. The CDR3 length is 14 residues. The CDR3, as DNA: TGTGCCAGCAAAGAGGGGCAATATAATTCACCCCTCCACTTT. This encodes CASKEGQYNSPLHF.

The J gene is TRBJ2-1, the V gene TRBV4-3, with TRBD1 matching over 7 bases. Losses at the gene ends were 4 bases for V and 5 bases for J; bases not matched to a gene: 2. CDR3 length: 13 amino acids. Germline lookup yields CDR1 LGHNA and CDR2 YSLEER. CDR3 amino acids: CASSPDRDNEQFF. The DNA of the CDR3 is TGCGCCAGCAGCCCAGACAGGGACAATGAGCAGTTCTTC.

This chain joins TRBV7-8 and TRBJ2-1, with 7 bases matching TRBD1. The trim removed 4 bases at V and 4 bases at J, leaving 13 bases unmatched. The germline V gene encodes CDR1 SGHVS and CDR2 FQNEAQ. The CDR3 spans 17 residues. This CDR3 reads CASSSPDRDRVYNEQFF. As DNA, the CDR3 is TGTGCCAGCAGCTCACCCGACCGGGACAGAGTTTACAATGAGCAGTTCTTC.

J is TRBJ1-5 and V is TRBV6-6; no clear D. The CDR3 contains 15 residues. The ends were cut back, 2 bases at V and 0 bases at J, with 8 bases in the middle. Per the germline V gene, CDR1 is MNHNY and CDR2 is SVGAGI (reference sequence). Here the CDR3 DNA reads TGTGCCAGCAGTTACGCGGGAGCTAGCAATCAGCCCCAGCATTTT. Protein sequence: CASSYAGASNQPQHF.